The following is a T cell receptor beta chain sequence with its context. These data belong to a study of cytomegalovirus exposure and HLA in healthy donors. The PCR employed 60 Vbeta primers together with 13 Jbeta primers. Assay used: immunoSEQ multiplex PCR; TCRdb lists only in-frame clones, some missing. The sample holds about 94,000 clones, around 76% seen once. The CDR3 runs 11 residues. The V gene's germline CDR1 is DFQATT and CDR2 SNEGSKA (reference sequence). The chain combines TRBV20-1 with TRBJ2-5; 9 nucleotides agree with TRBD1. Near its end, the DNA agrees better with TRBJ2-7, so the J call may be wrong. The sequenced sample consisted of PBMCs. This clonotype originated in a middle-aged man in good health and CMV-seropositive. CDR3 DNA: TGCAGTGCGGACAGGGGTGACGAGCAGTACTTC. The encoded protein is CSADRGDEQYF.